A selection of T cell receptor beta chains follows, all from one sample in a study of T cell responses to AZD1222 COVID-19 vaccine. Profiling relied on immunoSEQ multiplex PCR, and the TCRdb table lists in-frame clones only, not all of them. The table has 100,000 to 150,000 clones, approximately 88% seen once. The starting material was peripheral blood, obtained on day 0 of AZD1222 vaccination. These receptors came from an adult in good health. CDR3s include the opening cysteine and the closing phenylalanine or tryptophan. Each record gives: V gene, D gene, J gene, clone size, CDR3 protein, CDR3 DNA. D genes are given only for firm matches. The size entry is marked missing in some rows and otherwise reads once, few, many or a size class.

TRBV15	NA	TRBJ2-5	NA	CATSRGQEAYQETQYF	TGTGCCACCAGCAGAGGGCAGGAAGCGTACCAAGAGACCCAGTACTTC
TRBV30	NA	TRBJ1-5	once	CAWSNPGDLRGQPQHF	TGTGCCTGGAGTAACCCAGGGGACCTTCGGGGTCAGCCCCAGCATTTT
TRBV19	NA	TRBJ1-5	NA	CASLDPWQVNSNQPQHF	TGTGCCAGCCTCGACCCCTGGCAGGTGAATAGCAATCAGCCCCAGCATTTT
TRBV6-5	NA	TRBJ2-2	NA	CASTGTLAGGGELFF	TGTGCCAGCACCGGGACCCTGGCCGGGGGCGGGGAGCTGTTTTTT
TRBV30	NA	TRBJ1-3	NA	CAWSGSGNTIYF	TGTGCCTGGAGTGGCTCTGGAAACACCATATATTTT
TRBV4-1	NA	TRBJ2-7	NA	CASSQESGHYEQYF	TGCGCCAGCAGCCAAGAGTCAGGGCACTACGAGCAGTACTTC
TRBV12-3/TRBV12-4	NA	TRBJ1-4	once	CASRYRANEKLFF	TGTGCCAGCAGATACAGAGCTAATGAAAAACTGTTTTTT
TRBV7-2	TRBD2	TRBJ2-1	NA	CASSPPGLAGANEQFF	TGTGCCAGCAGCCCCCCGGGACTAGCGGGAGCTAATGAGCAGTTCTTC
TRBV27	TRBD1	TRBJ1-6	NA	CASKFQGAGTNSPLHF	TGTGCCAGCAAATTTCAGGGGGCAGGAACAAATTCACCCCTCCACTTT
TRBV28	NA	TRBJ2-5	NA	CASSLQETQYF	TGTGCCAGCAGTTTACAGGAGACCCAGTACTTC
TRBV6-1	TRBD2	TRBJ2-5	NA	CASSEFLAGGPSETQYF	TGTGCCAGCAGTGAATTCCTCGCGGGAGGGCCCTCGGAGACCCAGTACTTC
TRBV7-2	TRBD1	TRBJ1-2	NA	CASSLGDRGGYGYTF	TGTGCCAGCAGCTTAGGGGACAGGGGAGGCTATGGCTACACCTTC
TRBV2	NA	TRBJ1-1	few	CASSDGLGFF	TGTGCCAGCAGTGATGGACTGGGTTTCTTT
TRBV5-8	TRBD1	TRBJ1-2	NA	CASSGMTGVGGYGYTF	TGTGCCAGCAGCGGAATGACAGGGGTCGGAGGCTATGGCTACACCTTC
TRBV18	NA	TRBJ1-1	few	CASSQAQSRSEAFF	TGTGCCAGCTCACAGGCACAGTCCCGCTCTGAAGCTTTCTTT
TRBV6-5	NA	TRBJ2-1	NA	CASIQGPATNEQFF	TGTGCCAGCATCCAGGGCCCAGCGACCAATGAGCAGTTCTTC
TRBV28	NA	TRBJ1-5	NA	CASRPTFSNQPQHF	TGTGCCAGCAGGCCGACATTTAGCAATCAGCCCCAGCATTTT
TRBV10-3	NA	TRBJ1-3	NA	CAISARATSSGNTIYF	TGTGCCATCAGTGCAAGGGCTACGAGCTCTGGAAACACCATATATTTT
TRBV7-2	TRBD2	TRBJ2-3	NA	CASSPRRAGVRDTQYF	TGTGCCAGCAGCCCCCGGAGGGCGGGGGTTCGAGATACGCAGTATTTT
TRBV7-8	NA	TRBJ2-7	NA	CASSWGTIYEQYF	TGTGCCAGCAGCTGGGGGACAATCTACGAGCAGTACTTC
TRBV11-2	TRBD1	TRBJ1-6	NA	CASSPRTGGNSPLHF	TGTGCCAGCAGCCCCCGGACAGGGGGGAATTCACCCCTCCACTTT
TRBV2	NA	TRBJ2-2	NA	CASSGSAGNTGELFF	TGTGCCAGCAGTGGCAGTGCGGGTAACACCGGGGAGCTGTTTTTT
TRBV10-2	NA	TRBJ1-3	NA	CASSEDGYSGNTIYF	TGCGCCAGCAGTGAGGACGGATACTCTGGAAACACCATATATTTT
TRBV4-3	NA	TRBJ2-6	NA	CASSQVANSGANVLTF	TGCGCCAGCAGCCAAGTAGCGAACTCTGGGGCCAACGTCCTGACTTTC
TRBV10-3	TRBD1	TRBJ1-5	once	CAIQGTGSSNQPQHF	TGTGCCATCCAAGGGACAGGGAGTAGCAATCAGCCCCAGCATTTT
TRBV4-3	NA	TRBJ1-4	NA	CASSQQRLQGSEKLFF	TGCGCCAGCAGCCAACAACGCCTCCAGGGGAGTGAAAAACTGTTTTTT
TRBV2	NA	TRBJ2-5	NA	CASSGAGVSQETQYF	TGTGCCAGCAGTGGCGCAGGGGTATCCCAAGAGACCCAGTACTTC
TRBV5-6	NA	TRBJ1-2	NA	CASVFGGDQRGYTF	TGTGCCAGCGTTTTTGGAGGGGATCAGCGTGGCTACACCTTC
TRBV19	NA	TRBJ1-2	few	CASSIGSSIYGYTF	TGTGCCAGTAGTATTGGATCCAGCATCTATGGCTACACCTTC
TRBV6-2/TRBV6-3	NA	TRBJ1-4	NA	CASSYQFAKSRREKLFF	TGTGCCAGCAGTTACCAATTCGCTAAATCACGACGAGAAAAACTGTTTTTT
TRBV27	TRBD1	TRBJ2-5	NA	CASSFTGTGATQYF	TGTGCCAGCAGTTTTACCGGGACAGGGGCAACCCAGTACTTC
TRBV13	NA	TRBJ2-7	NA	CASSFQQGHEQYF	TGTGCCAGCAGCTTCCAACAGGGCCACGAGCAGTACTTC
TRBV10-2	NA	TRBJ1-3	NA	CASSHGGSSGNTIYF	TGCGCCAGCAGCCACGGGGGCTCCTCTGGAAACACCATATATTTT
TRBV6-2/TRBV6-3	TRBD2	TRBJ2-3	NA	CASSPIAGSTDTQYF	TGTGCCAGCAGTCCAATAGCGGGTAGCACAGATACGCAGTATTTT
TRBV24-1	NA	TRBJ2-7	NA	CATQDSETYEQYF	TGTGCTACCCAGGACAGTGAGACCTACGAGCAGTACTTC
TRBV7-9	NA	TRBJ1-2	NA	CASSSDGGGSYGYTF	TGTGCCAGCAGCTCAGACGGGGGAGGTAGCTATGGCTACACCTTC
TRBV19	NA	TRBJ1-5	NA	CASSTGINQPQHF	TGTGCCAGTAGCACAGGGATCAATCAGCCCCAGCATTTT
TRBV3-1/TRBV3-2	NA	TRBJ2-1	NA	CASSQEVAYNEQFF	TGTGCCAGCAGCCAAGAGGTGGCCTACAATGAGCAGTTCTTC
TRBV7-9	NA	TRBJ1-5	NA	CASSHSDRRRNQPQHF	TGTGCCAGCAGCCATTCCGACAGGAGGCGCAATCAGCCCCAGCATTTT
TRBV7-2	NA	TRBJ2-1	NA	CASSSPTVAGSSSYNEQFF	TGTGCCAGCAGCTCCCCCACAGTGGCGGGGAGTAGCTCCTACAATGAGCAGTTCTTC